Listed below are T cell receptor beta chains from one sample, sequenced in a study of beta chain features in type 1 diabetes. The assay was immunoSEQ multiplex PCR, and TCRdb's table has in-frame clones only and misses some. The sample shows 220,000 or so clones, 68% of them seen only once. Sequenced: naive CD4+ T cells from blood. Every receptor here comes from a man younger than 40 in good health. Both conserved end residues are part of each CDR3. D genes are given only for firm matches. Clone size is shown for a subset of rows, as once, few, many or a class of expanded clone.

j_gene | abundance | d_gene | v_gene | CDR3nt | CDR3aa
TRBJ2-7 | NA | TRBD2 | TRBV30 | TGTGCCTGGAGTAGCGGGAGGGTAAACGAGCAGTACTTC | CAWSSGRVNEQYF
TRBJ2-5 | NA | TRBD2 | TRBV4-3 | TGCGCCAGCAGCCAGAGTACACGGCGGGAGGGTGTCGGGACCCAGTACTTC | CASSQSTRREGVGTQYF
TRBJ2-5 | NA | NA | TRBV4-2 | TGTGCCAGCAGCCAAGTGGGGTCGGAGACCCAGTACTTC | CASSQVGSETQYF
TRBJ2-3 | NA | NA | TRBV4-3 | TGCGCCAGCAGCCAAGAAGTAGTCACCTACACAGATACGCAGTATTTT | CASSQEVVTYTDTQYF
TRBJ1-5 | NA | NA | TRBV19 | TGTGCCAGTAGTTTTGACAGAGATCAGCCCCAGCATTTT | CASSFDRDQPQHF
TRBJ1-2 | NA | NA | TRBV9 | TGTGCCAGCAGCGTAGAATCAGGGCCCTATGGCTACACCTTC | CASSVESGPYGYTF
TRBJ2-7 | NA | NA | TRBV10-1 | TGCGCCAGCAGTGAGAACCGCCGCGACGAGCAGTACTTC | CASSENRRDEQYF
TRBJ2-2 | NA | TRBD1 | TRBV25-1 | TGTGCCAGCAGTGAACCTGGGACAGTGAACACCGGGGAGCTGTTTTTT | CASSEPGTVNTGELFF
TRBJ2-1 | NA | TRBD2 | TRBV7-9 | TGTGCCAGCAGTCCCACTAGCGGCGGCTACAATGAGCAGTTCTTC | CASSPTSGGYNEQFF
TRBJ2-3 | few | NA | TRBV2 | TGTGCCAGCCTCCGTGAAATGGGAAAAGATACGCAGTATTTT | CASLREMGKDTQYF
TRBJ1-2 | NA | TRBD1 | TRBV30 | TGTGCCTGGAGTCAAGGGGGGACAGGCAACTATGGCTACACCTTC | CAWSQGGTGNYGYTF
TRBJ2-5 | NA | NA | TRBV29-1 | TGCAGCGTTGAGGCGCGGGTAGGGGAGACCCAGTACTTC | CSVEARVGETQYF
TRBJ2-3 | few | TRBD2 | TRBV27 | TGTGCCAGCAGTTTGGGACTACAGAATACGCAGTATTTT | CASSLGLQNTQYF
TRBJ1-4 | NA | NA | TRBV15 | TGTGCCACCAGCAGAGATAAGGGGTTTGCAACTAATGAAAAACTGTTTTTT | CATSRDKGFATNEKLFF
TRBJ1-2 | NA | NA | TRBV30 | TGTGCCTGGAGTCCTCGTGGGGATGGCTACACCTTC | CAWSPRGDGYTF
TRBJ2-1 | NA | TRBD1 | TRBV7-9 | TGTGCCAGCAGCTTCCGGGACAGGGGATACAATGAGCAGTTCTTC | CASSFRDRGYNEQFF
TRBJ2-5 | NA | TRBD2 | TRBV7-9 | TGTGCCAGCAGCTTAAATCTAGCGGGACAGGAGACCCAGTACTTC | CASSLNLAGQETQYF
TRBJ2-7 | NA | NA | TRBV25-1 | TGTGCCAGCAGTGGCCGGGACACCCGGTACGAGCAGTACTTC | CASSGRDTRYEQYF
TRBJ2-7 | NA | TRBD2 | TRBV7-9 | TGTGCCAGCAGCCCCATCGGGGGGACCTACGAGCAGTACTTC | CASSPIGGTYEQYF
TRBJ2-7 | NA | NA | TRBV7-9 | TGTGCCAGCAGCTCAACAACCGACAGCATTCATCTGTACTTC | CASSSTTDSIHLYF
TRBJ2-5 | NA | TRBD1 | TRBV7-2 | TGTGCCAGCAGCTCGCGACAGGGGTCGGAGACCCAGTACTTC | CASSSRQGSETQYF
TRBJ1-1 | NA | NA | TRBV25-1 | TGTGCCAGCAGTGGACACACTGAAGCTTTCTTT | CASSGHTEAFF
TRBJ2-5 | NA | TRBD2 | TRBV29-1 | TGCAGCGTTGGCCTAGCGGGTGGGGAGACCCAGTACTTC | CSVGLAGGETQYF
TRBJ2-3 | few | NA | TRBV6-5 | TGTGCCAGCAGTCCCGTCGATACGCAGTATTTT | CASSPVDTQYF
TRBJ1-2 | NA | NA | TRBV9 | TGTGCCAGCAGCGTAGGGCGGGATCGTCTCTATGGCTACACCTTC | CASSVGRDRLYGYTF
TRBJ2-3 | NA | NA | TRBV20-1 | TGCAGTACCCGAGGGGCAGATACGCAGTATTTT | CSTRGADTQYF
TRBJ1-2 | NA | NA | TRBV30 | TGTGCCTGGAGTGAGTGGGCTAACTATGGCTACACCTTC | CAWSEWANYGYTF
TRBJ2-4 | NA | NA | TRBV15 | TGTGCCACCAGCGCCTGGGGAGCCAAAAACATTCAGTACTTC | CATSAWGAKNIQYF
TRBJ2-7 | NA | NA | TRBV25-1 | TGTGCCAGCAGTGAAGGGATTTACGAGCAGTACTTC | CASSEGIYEQYF
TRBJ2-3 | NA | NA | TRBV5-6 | TGTGCCAGCAGCCGCGCTAGCGTCGATACGCAGTATTTT | CASSRASVDTQYF
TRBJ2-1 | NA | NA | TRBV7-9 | TGTGCCAGCACACCTTACAATGAGCAGTTCTTC | CASTPYNEQFF
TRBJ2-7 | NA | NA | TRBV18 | TGTGCCAGCTCTCTCGGGGCTAGCTCCTACGAGCAGTACTTC | CASSLGASSYEQYF
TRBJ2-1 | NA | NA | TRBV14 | TGTGCCAGCAGCCCCCTCAGCGGATATGAGCAGTTCTTC | CASSPLSGYEQFF
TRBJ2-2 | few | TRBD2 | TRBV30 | TGTGCCTGGAGTGGGACTAGCGTCGGGGAGCTGTTTTTT | CAWSGTSVGELFF
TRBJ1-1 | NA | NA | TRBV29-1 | TGCAGCGTCTCAGGGGTTATGAACACTGAAGCTTTCTTT | CSVSGVMNTEAFF
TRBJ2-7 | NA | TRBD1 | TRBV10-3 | TGTGCCACCACCGGACAGGGGGACGAGCAGTACTTC | CATTGQGDEQYF
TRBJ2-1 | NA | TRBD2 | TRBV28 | TGTGCCAGCAGGCTCTCCCTAGCGGGAGATGAGCAGTTCTTC | CASRLSLAGDEQFF
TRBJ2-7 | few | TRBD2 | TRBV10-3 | TGTGCCGTCAATAGCGGGAGGTTCTCCTACGAGCAGTACTTC | CAVNSGRFSYEQYF
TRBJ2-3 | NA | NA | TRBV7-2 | TGTGCCAGCAGCTCCCCAATCACAGATACGCAGTATTTT | CASSSPITDTQYF
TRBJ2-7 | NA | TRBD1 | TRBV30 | TGTGCCTCAAAAGACAGGGCCCTTTTCTTC | CASKDRALFF
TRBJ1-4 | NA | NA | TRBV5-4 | TGTGCCAGCAGCTTCGGGAGCTCCGAAAAACTGTTTTTT | CASSFGSSEKLFF
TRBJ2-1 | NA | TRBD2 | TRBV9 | TGTGCCAGCAGCAAGACTAGCGGTGCGATCTACAATGAGCAGTTCTTC | CASSKTSGAIYNEQFF
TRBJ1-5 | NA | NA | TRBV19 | TGTGCCAGTAGTATTCGGAATCAGCCCCAGCATTTT | CASSIRNQPQHF
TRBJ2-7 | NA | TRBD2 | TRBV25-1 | TGTGCCAGCAGGCCCAGTGGGACTAGCTTCGGCGAGCAGTACTTC | CASRPSGTSFGEQYF
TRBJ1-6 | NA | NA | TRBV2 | TGTGCCAGCAGTGAATCAGGGGCTACTAGTTCACCCCTCCACTTT | CASSESGATSSPLHF
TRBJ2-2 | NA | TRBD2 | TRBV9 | TGTGCCAGCAGCGTAGCCGGGACTAGCGGGAGGTTCAGCGGGGAGCTGTTTTTT | CASSVAGTSGRFSGELFF
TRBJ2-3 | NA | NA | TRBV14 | TGTGCCAGCAGCCCCTTTACAGATACGCAGTATTTT | CASSPFTDTQYF
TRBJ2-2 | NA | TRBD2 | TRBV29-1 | TGCAGCGTTAGTGTCTCTAGCGGCTACACCGGGGAGCTGTTTTTT | CSVSVSSGYTGELFF
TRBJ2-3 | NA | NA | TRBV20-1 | TGCAGTGCCCCTTCCATGGATACGCAGTATTTT | CSAPSMDTQYF
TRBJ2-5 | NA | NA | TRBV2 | TGTGCCAGCAGTGAGACTGTGGCCGAGACCCAGTACTTC | CASSETVAETQYF
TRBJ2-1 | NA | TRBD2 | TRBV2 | TGTGCCAGCAGGCGACTAGCGGGATTGGGAATCCATGAGCAGTTCTTC | CASRRLAGLGIHEQFF
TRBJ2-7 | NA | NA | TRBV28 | TGTGCCAGCAGTTTATTGGGATACGAGCAGTACTTC | CASSLLGYEQYF
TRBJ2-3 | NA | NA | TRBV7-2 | TGTGCCAGCAGCAGTCGGGACCAGTCCACAGATACGCAGTATTTT | CASSSRDQSTDTQYF
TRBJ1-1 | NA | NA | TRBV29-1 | TGCAGCGTTCAAGGGGTGGTGAACACTGAAGCTTTCTTT | CSVQGVVNTEAFF
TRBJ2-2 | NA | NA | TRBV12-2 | TGTGCAAGTCCCCTGGGACTAGCCCCTACCGGGGAGCTGTTTTTT | CASPLGLAPTGELFF
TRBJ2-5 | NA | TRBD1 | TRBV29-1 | TGCAGCCATAGGACAGGACAAGAGACCCAGTACTTC | CSHRTGQETQYF
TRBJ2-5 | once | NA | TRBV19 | TGTGCCAGCGCGATAAGAGGGGGAGAGACCCAGTACTTC | CASAIRGGETQYF